The table lists the clone carrying this T cell receptor (beta chain) with a count of one. Its antigen is currently unknown. The time point denotes: before natalizumab initiation. Every listed patient previously received interferon beta; all PML patients were women. Trimming shortened V by 4 bases and J by 4 bases, and 13 bases separated the two germline ends. CDR3 size: 14 residues. Germline CDR1 reads SGHNT; CDR2 reads YYREEE (reference sequence). The sample comes from a study of multiple sclerosis patients with progressive multifocal leukoencephalopathy. Overall study: The control group, sampled over time, had multiple sclerosis, received natalizumab and did not develop PML.

Study outcomes and limitations: Before and during natalizumab, the clones expanded at PML already existed. In most PML patients, TRB repertoires appeared less diverse by entropy.

Sequencing used immunoSEQ multiplex PCR; TCRdb keeps in-frame clones, though not all of them. The sample lists some 30,000 clones; 88% were seen once. Sequenced sample: PBMCs. V gene TRBV5-4 combines with J gene TRBJ2-3, with no clear D. The receptor was derived from a human donor with multiple sclerosis. The CDR3 reads CASSTTADADTQYF. CDR3 in DNA: TGTGCCAGCAGCACAACCGCGGATGCAGATACGCAGTATTTT.